These 19 T cell receptor beta chains share one sample of origin, sequenced in a study of T-cell reconstitution after alpha-beta-depleted transplantation in children. Preparing the TCRbeta library involved the use of unique molecular identifiers. Via MiXCR, TCRdb re-called the PCR reads, giving one row per CDR3 protein. This table holds 900,000 or so distinct CDR3 sequences, roughly 15% found once. Here the sequenced sample was PBMCs, mostly from graft donor cells, taken 360 days after TCRalphabeta/CD19-depleted stem cell transplant. The receptors were sampled from a male patient aged 10 to 17 who had a stem cell transplant for acute lymphoblastic leukemia, so the T cells may come from the graft donor.

The V and J genes are TRBV7-2 and TRBJ1-2; the D is unclear. The V end was cut by 1 base, the J end by 7 bases, with 19 bases between. Germline values: CDR1 SGHTA, CDR2 FQGNSA. The CDR3 sequence is 16 residues long. CDR3 sequence reads: CASSLGPGFESAGYTF. CDR3 nucleotide sequence: TGTGCCAGCAGCTTAGGCCCGGGTTTCGAGTCTGCTGGCTACACCTTC.

V is TRBV3-1 and J is TRBJ2-3; 14 positions match TRBD2. Germline V lookup: CDR1 LGHDT, CDR2 YNNKEL (reference sequence). The CDR3 is 19 residues long. V lost 3 bases and J lost 4; bases outside the gene matches: 12. The CDR3 DNA is TGTGCCAGCAGCCAGGTTAGGGGACTAGCGGGAGTTGAGGCAGATACGCAGTATTTT. This codes for CASSQVRGLAGVEADTQYF.

This sequence joins TRBV6-1 and TRBJ2-7; D is perhaps TRBD2 (6 bases). This CDR3 contains 19 residues. Trimming took 6 bases from V and 0 from J, leaving 27 bases between them. Germline CDR1 is MNHNS and CDR2 is SASEGT. CDR3 region: CASRPSYTPGTRSSYEQYF. CDR3 bases: TGTGCCAGCAGACCATCCTATACTCCCGGGACTCGGAGCTCCTACGAGCAGTACTTC.

The chain combines TRBV2 with TRBJ2-1; tentatively, D is TRBD2 (6 bases). The CDR3 contains 13 residues. CDR1 and CDR2 (germline): SNHLY, FYNNEI. Trimming took off 4 bases at V and 8 bases at J, with 12 bases between the two ends. This CDR3 reads CASSGLALDEQFF. The CDR3, as DNA: TGTGCCAGCAGTGGGCTAGCGCTCGATGAGCAGTTCTTC.

This clonotype has a handful of counts. The chain joins TRBV5-1 to TRBJ2-7; weak D call: TRBD1 (5 bases). This CDR3 contains 15 residues. V was trimmed by 1 base and J by 2 bases, leaving 13 bases between them. Germline loops: CDR1 SGHRS, CDR2 YFSETQ. CDR3 bases: TGCGCCAGCAGCTTGTCCCAGGGCCCCACCTACGAGCAGTACTTC. It encodes CASSLSQGPTYEQYF.

This clonotype was detected only a few times. This CDR3 reads CASSSGLADLYEQYF. The CDR3 DNA reads TGTGCCAGCAGTTCGGGACTAGCGGACCTCTACGAGCAGTACTTC. The chain joins TRBV12-3 or TRBV12-4 to TRBJ2-7, with TRBD2 matching over 11 bases. The CDR3 has 15 amino acids. V gave up 4 bases and J gave up 3 bases; unmatched junction bases: 5.

This clonotype has just a few counts. J is TRBJ1-2 and V is TRBV11-2; 8 nucleotides line up with TRBD1. Germline lookup yields CDR1 SGHAT and CDR2 FQNNGV. This CDR3 region has 14 residues. V lost 5 bases and J lost 3; bases outside the gene matches: 5. CDR3 amino acids: CASSALGQDYGYTF. The CDR3 nucleotides are TGTGCCAGCAGCGCATTGGGACAGGACTATGGCTACACCTTC.

This clonotype was seen more than once but under ten times. The V gene is TRBV15, the J gene TRBJ1-3; TRBD1 is a possible D gene (5 bases). The CDR3 is 16 amino acids. Germline V CDR1 and CDR2: LNHNV, YYDKDF (reference sequence). V lost 1 base and J lost 0, with 10 bases in between. In nucleotides, the CDR3 is TGTGCCACCAGCAGAGTACGGGGCCACTCTGGAAACACCATATATTTT. This gives the protein CATSRVRGHSGNTIYF.

This clonotype was counted between two and nine times. This chain connects TRBV3-1 to TRBJ2-7, with D possibly TRBD2 on 5 matching bases. Germline CDR1 reads LGHDT; CDR2 reads YNNKEL (reference sequence). V gave up 2 bases and J gave up 4 bases, with 24 bases separating them. This CDR3 contains 18 residues. The CDR3 region is CASSQSPRTSHQPYEQYF. CDR3 bases: TGTGCCAGCAGCCAAAGCCCCCGGACTTCCCATCAGCCTTACGAGCAGTACTTC.

A few counts support this clonotype. The chain recombines TRBV12-3 or TRBV12-4 with TRBJ2-7, with 11 bases matching TRBD1. The CDR3 is 15 residues long. Trimming at V came to 4 bases and at J to 2 bases, leaving 4 bases not matched to a gene. The CDR3 is CASSWGQGGTYEQYF. CDR3 bases: TGTGCCAGCAGTTGGGGACAGGGGGGCACCTACGAGCAGTACTTC.

This clonotype showed up many times. V and J are TRBV27 and TRBJ2-7, with D unresolved. V was trimmed by 6 bases and J by 3 bases, leaving 12 bases between them. Germline values: CDR1 MNHEY, CDR2 SMNVEV (reference sequence). This CDR3 spans 13 amino acids. This chain's CDR3 is CASSRAFGYEQYF. CDR3 coding DNA: TGTGCCAGCAGCCGGGCTTTTGGCTACGAGCAGTACTTC.

The chain links TRBV5-1 to TRBJ2-7; the D is unclear. Germline assignment: CDR1 SGHRS and CDR2 YFSETQ. This CDR3 has 14 residues. The V and J ends lost 3 bases and 0 bases respectively, with 10 bases between them. The CDR3 loop is CASSWGSSSYEQYF. CDR3 in DNA: TGCGCCAGCAGCTGGGGATCTAGCTCCTACGAGCAGTACTTC.

This sequence joins TRBV7-9 and TRBJ2-5; 7 nucleotides match TRBD1. Germline V gene sequence: CDR1 SEHNR, CDR2 FQNEAQ (reference sequence). Trimming at V came to 1 base and at J to 1 base, leaving 6 bases not matched to a gene. The CDR3 spans 16 residues. CDR3 in amino acids: CASSLGPGTAQETQYF. CDR3 sequence (DNA): TGTGCCAGCAGCTTAGGCCCTGGGACAGCCCAAGAGACCCAGTACTTC. Full variable domain (outside the CDR3, taken from reference TRBV7-9 and TRBJ2-5): DTGVSQNPRHKITKRGQNVTFRCDPISEHNRLYWYRQTLGQGPEFLTYFQNEAQLEKSRLLSDRFSAERPKGSFSTLEIQRTEQGDSAMYLCASSLGPGTAQETQYFGPGTRLLVL.

The genes are TRBV5-1 and TRBJ1-1; D is perhaps TRBD1 (5 bases). Germline V lookup: CDR1 SGHRS, CDR2 YFSETQ. CDR3 length: 14 amino acids. V was cut by 1 base and J by 6 bases, with 13 bases left in between. The CDR3 region is CASSLNSGLAEAFF. CDR3 DNA sequence: TGCGCCAGCAGCTTGAATTCGGGGCTCGCTGAAGCTTTCTTT.

This clonotype occurred many times. The CDR3 region is CASSPVDHYYEQYF. In DNA, the CDR3 is TGCGCCAGCAGCCCGGTGGACCACTACTACGAGCAGTACTTC. The V and J genes are TRBV5-1 and TRBJ2-7; no clear D. V was cut by 4 bases and J by 3 bases, with 14 bases left in between. Germline values: CDR1 SGHRS, CDR2 YFSETQ. The CDR3 is 14 amino acids.

For the CDR3, the DNA is TGTGCCAGCAGGGACAGGGCGGCGAACACTGAAGCTTTCTTT. Translated, it gives CASRDRAANTEAFF. The chain employs TRBV6-1 and TRBJ1-1; TRBD1 matches 8 bases. The CDR3 spans 14 residues. J gave up 1 base and V 6 bases, and 4 bases lay outside the gene matches. CDR1 and CDR2 (germline): MNHNS, SASEGT.

At least ten counts were recorded for this clonotype. This chain joins TRBV2 and TRBJ1-2; tentative D call: TRBD1 (5 bases). Trimming pared 1 base from V and 4 bases from J, leaving 10 bases between. CDR3 length: 14 residues. Germline V gene sequence: CDR1 SNHLY, CDR2 FYNNEI. Here the CDR3 reads CASSEERGSYGYTF. The CDR3 nucleotides read TGTGCCAGCAGTGAAGAAAGGGGTTCCTATGGCTACACCTTC.

V usage is TRBV7-3 and J usage is TRBJ2-1, with a possible D match to TRBD2 (6 bases). CDR1 is SGHTA, CDR2 FQGTGA, per germline. The CDR3 consists of 16 residues. Trimming took off 3 bases at V and 8 bases at J, with 20 bases between the two ends. The CDR3 coding sequence is TGTGCCAGCAGCTTCCTCCTCTCCCCTAGCGTGGATGAGCAGTTCTTC. Its protein is CASSFLLSPSVDEQFF.

This clonotype has only a few counts. The chain links TRBV25-1 to TRBJ1-4, with D uncertain. Germline CDR1 MGHDK, CDR2 SYGVNS. This CDR3 has 14 amino acids. The V gene lost 6 bases and the J gene lost 4 bases, with 12 bases spanning the gap. The CDR3 loop is CASRSQLRNEKLFF. The CDR3, as DNA: TGTGCCAGCAGATCACAGCTCCGTAATGAAAAACTGTTTTTT.